The entry that follows covers one T cell receptor beta chain sequence. The sample is drawn from a study of blood T cell repertoires in COVID-19. Study-level background: Whether acute or convalescent, the COVID-19 samples came from the United States, Italy and Spain. Sample material is recorded as cDNA or gDNA derived from T cells, B-cell-depleted T cells, or PBMCs.

Germline-derived CDR1 and CDR2 are PRHDT and FYEKMQ (reference sequence). J gave up 6 bases and V 4 bases, and 6 bases lay outside the gene matches. The CDR3 is 15 amino acids. Libraries were prepared by immunoSEQ multiplex PCR; TCRdb keeps only in-frame clonotypes and omits some of them. The table has about 180,000 clones, about 87% seen once; the top ten hold roughly 2.6%. J is TRBJ1-6 and V is TRBV13; 7 bases are shared with TRBD1. This TCR derives from a man aged 35-49 years with active or convalescent COVID-19. The sequenced sample was peripheral blood. CDR3 sequence: CASSSNTGVNSPLHF. The CDR3 DNA is TGTGCCAGCAGCTCCAACACAGGGGTTAATTCACCCCTCCACTTT.